This T cell receptor beta chain was retrieved from a study of blood T cell repertoires in COVID-19 (dated by TCRdb to about 2020). Context from the whole study: Collaborator samples came from the United States, Italy and Spain and covered acute and convalescent phases of COVID-19. The prospective study material was composed of cDNA or gDNA derived from T cells, B-cell-depleted T cells, or PBMCs. Where HLA class I and class II types were available, the types were taken from metadata supplied by the sample provider, not from assay-based typing. Nearly every sample came with metadata listing a de-identified subject ID, COVID-19 status, age in years and sex. Subjects who had been exposed to COVID-19, were actively infected with it, or had recovered from it provided the deeply sampled blood TCRbeta repertoires that made up the dataset. The repertoires were made available in a free public database intended to serve as a resource for research on the immune response to SARS-CoV-2. Samples came from the ongoing ImmuneRACE study (first 160 participants) plus 1,254 subjects from 6 global collaborators. Broader findings and caveats from the paper: How much clinical and demographic metadata was included differed by source and by participant, and the metadata was provided uncurated.

Worth noting for this clone: The specificity of this receptor is unknown. Base qualities are not at hand, and no much larger clone is one base apart.

After removal of 8 bases from V and 0 bases from J, the junction retains 11 bases not matched to a gene. Taken from cysteine to phenylalanine, the CDR3 has 18 residues. This entry keeps only the CDR3 DNA: 54 bases, framed from base 1. According to the germline V gene (reference sequence), CDR1 reads LNHDA and CDR2 reads SQIVND. TCRbeta CDR3 regions were amplified from genomic DNA by means of the immunoSEQ Assay, a bias-controlled multiplex PCR. As for the original processing: The number of nucleated cells in each sample was estimated by amplification of reference gene primers within the assay. To quantify the absolute abundance of each unique TCRbeta CDR3 rearrangement, sequence reads were collapsed and filtered. For each sample, productive Simpson clonality was calculated by taking the square root of Simpson's diversity index across productive rearrangements. TCRdb stores this immuneACCESS table with in-frame sequences only. Part of the clones is absent; in the studies checked, under half of the shortfall reflects unresolved V genes, and no reason is known for the rest. The V and J calls and clone size come from that table; D and trimming were worked out from the DNA. This sample comprises about 270,000 clones, about 89% of them detected only once. Around 8.8% of the sample goes to the ten largest clones.

Whole blood was collected in K2EDTA tubes by collaborating institutions according to the institutions' own protocols. For TCRbeta analysis, collaborators shipped samples as frozen whole blood, isolated PBMCs, or DNA extracted from either of those sample types. This sequence originates from a man aged 40-55 years with active or convalescent COVID-19. The specimen was peripheral blood. This chain is built from TRBV19 and TRBJ2-6; TRBD1 lines up with 9 middle nucleotides. The DNA sequence is TGTGCCAGTTCACCACAGGGGGCAGACTCCTCTGGGGCCAACGTCCTGACTTTC. This gives the protein CASSPQGADSSGANVLTF.